This TCR beta chain was retrieved from a study of shared clonotypes between healthy human individuals. For sorted subsets, about 190 ng DNA per replicate equaled about 27,000 T cell genomes. Generated by immunoSEQ multiplex PCR, the TCRdb table keeps only in-frame clones and is missing some. Among 2,500,000 or so clones, 85% to 95% were seen once, and the ten largest hold about 0.41%. The V gene's germline CDR1 is SGHRS and CDR2 YFSETQ. This CDR3 spans 16 amino acids. V lost 0 bases and J 5 bases, leaving 17 bases between the germline ends. The chain joins TRBV5-1 to TRBJ2-5, with D uncertain. Sample: naive CD4+ T cells from PBMCs. Subset of the sample: CD45RA+ positively selected. This clonotype was obtained from a man between 18 and 35 years old in good health. Some clones in this sample may be carry-over from other donors' samples. CDR3: CASSLALGTPSETQYF. The CDR3 DNA is TGCGCCAGCAGCTTGGCCTTGGGTACCCCCTCGGAGACCCAGTACTTC. The variable domain in full, completed from reference TRBV5-1 and TRBJ2-5, reads KAGVTQTPRYLIKTRGQQVTLSCSPISGHRSVSWYQQTPGQGLQFLFEYFSETQRNKGNFPGRFSGRQFSNSRSEMNVSTLELGDSALYLCASSLALGTPSETQYFGPGTRLLVL.